This TCR beta chain stems from a study of OX40 agonist ivuxolimab in advanced cancers. Using immunoSEQ multiplex PCR, the repertoire was profiled, and TCRdb retains in-frame clones only, with some absent. Here the sample spans several thousand clones, less than 80% being singletons. Germline CDR1 reads GTSNPN; CDR2 reads SVGIG (reference sequence). The V gene lost 3 bases and the J gene lost 4 bases, with 18 bases spanning the gap. The CDR3 runs to 15 residues. This clonotype originated in an adult with an advanced solid tumor such as melanoma, head and neck, liver or kidney cancer. The rearrangement links TRBV30 to TRBJ1-2; D call uncertain. This specimen was CD4+ or CD8+ T cells sorted from blood, taken in a trial of the OX40 agonist ivuxolimab. As DNA, the CDR3 is TGTGCCTGGAGGGTGTGGACTCCTGCGGGCTATGGCTACACCTTC. It is translated as CAWRVWTPAGYGYTF.